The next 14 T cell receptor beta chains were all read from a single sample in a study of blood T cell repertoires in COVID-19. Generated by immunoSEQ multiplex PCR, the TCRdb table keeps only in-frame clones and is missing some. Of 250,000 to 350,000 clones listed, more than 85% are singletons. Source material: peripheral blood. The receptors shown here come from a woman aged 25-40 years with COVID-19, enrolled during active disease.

Here the CDR3 reads CASSFRDYNSYEQYF. The CDR3 coding sequence is TGTGCCAGCAGTTTCCGGGACTACAACTCCTACGAGCAGTACTTC. V and J are TRBV6-2 or TRBV6-3 and TRBJ2-7, with 7 bases matching TRBD2. The CDR3 runs to 15 residues. V shed 4 bases, J shed 0 bases, and the junction held 6 bases outside the gene matches. Germline V CDR1 and CDR2: MNHEY, SVGEGT.

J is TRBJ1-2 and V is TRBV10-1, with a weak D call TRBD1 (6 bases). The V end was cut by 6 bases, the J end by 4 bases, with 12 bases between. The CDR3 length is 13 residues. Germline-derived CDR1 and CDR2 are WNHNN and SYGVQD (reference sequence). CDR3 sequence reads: CASSDTGLYGYTF. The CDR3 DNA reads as TGCGCCAGCAGCGATACAGGGCTCTATGGCTACACCTTC.

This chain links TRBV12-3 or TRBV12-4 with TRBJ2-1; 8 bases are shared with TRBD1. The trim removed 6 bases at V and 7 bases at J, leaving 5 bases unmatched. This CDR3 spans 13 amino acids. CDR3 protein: CASSKRTGNEQFF. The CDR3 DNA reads TGTGCCAGCAGCAAGAGGACAGGGAATGAGCAGTTCTTC.

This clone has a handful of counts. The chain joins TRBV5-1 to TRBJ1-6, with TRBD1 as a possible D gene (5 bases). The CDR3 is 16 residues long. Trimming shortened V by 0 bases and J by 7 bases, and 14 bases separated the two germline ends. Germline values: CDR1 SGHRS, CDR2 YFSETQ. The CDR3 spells CASSLAVSGLNSPLHF. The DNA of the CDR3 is TGCGCCAGCAGCTTGGCAGTATCAGGGTTGAATTCACCCCTCCACTTT. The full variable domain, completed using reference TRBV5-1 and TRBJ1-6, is KAGVTQTPRYLIKTRGQQVTLSCSPISGHRSVSWYQQTPGQGLQFLFEYFSETQRNKGNFPGRFSGRQFSNSRSEMNVSTLELGDSALYLCASSLAVSGLNSPLHFGNGTRLTVT.

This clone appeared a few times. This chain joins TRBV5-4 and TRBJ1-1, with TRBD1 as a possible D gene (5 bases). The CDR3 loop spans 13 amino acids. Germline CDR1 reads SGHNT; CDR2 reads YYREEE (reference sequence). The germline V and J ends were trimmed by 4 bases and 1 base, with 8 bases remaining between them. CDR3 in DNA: TGTGCCAGCAGCGGCGGGGCGAACACTGAAGCTTTCTTT. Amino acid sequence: CASSGGANTEAFF.

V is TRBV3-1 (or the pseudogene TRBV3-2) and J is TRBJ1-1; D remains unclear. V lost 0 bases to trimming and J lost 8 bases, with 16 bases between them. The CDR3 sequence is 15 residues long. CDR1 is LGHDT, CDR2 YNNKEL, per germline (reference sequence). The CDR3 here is CASSQDWAREAEAFF. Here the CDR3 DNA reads TGTGCCAGCAGCCAAGATTGGGCAAGGGAGGCAGAAGCTTTCTTT.

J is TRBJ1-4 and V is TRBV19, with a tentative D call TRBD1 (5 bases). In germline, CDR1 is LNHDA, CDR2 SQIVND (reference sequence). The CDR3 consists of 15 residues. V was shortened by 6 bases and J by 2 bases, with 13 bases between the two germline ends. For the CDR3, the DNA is TGTGCCAGTAGCAAACCGGGGGACACTAATGAAAAACTGTTTTTT. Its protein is CASSKPGDTNEKLFF.

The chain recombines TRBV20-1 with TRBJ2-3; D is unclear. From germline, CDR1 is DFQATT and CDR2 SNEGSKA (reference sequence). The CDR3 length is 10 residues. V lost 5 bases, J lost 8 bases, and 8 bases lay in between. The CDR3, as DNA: TGCAGTGCTCCGTCCGGTACGCAGTATTTT. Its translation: CSAPSGTQYF.

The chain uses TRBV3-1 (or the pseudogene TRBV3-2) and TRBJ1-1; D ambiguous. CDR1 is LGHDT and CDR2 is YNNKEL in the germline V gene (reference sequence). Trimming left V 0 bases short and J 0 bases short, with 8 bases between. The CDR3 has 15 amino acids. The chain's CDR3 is CASSQEWAMNTEAFF. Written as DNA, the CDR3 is TGTGCCAGCAGCCAAGAGTGGGCGATGAACACTGAAGCTTTCTTT.

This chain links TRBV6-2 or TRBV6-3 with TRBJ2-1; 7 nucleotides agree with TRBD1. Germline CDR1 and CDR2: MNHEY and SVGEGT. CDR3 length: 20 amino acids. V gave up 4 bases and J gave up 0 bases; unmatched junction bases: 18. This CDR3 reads CASSSMTGQAAQGSYNEQFF. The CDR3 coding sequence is TGTGCCAGCAGTTCCATGACCGGACAGGCCGCCCAGGGCTCCTACAATGAGCAGTTCTTC.

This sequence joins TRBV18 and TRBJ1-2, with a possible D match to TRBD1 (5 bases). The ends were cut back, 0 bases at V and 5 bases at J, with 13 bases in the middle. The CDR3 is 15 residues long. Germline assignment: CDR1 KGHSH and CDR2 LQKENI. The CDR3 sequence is CASSPPVAGGYGYTF. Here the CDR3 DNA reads TGTGCCAGCTCACCACCGGTGGCGGGGGGATATGGCTACACCTTC.

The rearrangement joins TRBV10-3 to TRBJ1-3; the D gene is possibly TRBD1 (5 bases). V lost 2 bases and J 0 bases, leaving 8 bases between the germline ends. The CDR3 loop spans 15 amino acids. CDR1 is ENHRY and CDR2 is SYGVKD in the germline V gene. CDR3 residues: CAISERQYSGNTIYF. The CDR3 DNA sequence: TGTGCCATCAGTGAGAGACAGTACTCTGGAAACACCATATATTTT.

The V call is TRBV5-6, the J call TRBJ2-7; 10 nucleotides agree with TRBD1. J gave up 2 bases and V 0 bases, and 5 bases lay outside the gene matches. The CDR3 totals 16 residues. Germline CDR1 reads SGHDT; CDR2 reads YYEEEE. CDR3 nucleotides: TGTGCCAGCAGCTTGGAGCGGGGGACAGGGGCCTACGAGCAGTACTTC. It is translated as CASSLERGTGAYEQYF.

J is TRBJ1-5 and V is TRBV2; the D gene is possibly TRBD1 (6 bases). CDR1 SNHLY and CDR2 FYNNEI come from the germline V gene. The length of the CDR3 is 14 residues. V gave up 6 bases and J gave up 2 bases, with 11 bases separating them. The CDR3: CASSTGTRNQPQHF. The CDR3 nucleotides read TGTGCCAGCAGCACCGGGACACGCAATCAGCCCCAGCATTTT.